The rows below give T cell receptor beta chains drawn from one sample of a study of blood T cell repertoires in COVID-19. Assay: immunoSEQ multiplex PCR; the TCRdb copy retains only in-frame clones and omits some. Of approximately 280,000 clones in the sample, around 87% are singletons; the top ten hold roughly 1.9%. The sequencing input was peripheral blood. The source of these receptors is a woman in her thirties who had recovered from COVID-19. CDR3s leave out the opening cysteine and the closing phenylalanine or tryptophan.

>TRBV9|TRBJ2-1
ASSVVDSGPEQF
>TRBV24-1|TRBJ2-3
ATRERGADTQY
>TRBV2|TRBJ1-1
ASTAGVNKAF
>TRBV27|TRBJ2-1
ASSPAGGNEQF
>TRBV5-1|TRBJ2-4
ASSSSGGPTQNIQY
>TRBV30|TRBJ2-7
AWSVRGEQY
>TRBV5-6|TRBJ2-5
ASSFLGGGDRETQY
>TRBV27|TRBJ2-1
ASSPGTGYEQF
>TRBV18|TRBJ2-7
ASSSRTGNDEQY
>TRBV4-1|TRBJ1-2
ASSQDKGRTNYGYT
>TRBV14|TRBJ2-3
ASSRRLTDTQY
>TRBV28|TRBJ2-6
ASSFRGVGANVLT
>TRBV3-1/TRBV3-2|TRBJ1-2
ASSQETGSYGYT
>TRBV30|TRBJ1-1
AWDRSQVEAF
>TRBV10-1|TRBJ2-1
ARSIRGRGLAGGANYNEQF
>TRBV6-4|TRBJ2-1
ASSDSSEPNEQF
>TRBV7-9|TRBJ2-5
ASSLFFIRDREETQY
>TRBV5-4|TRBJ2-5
ASSYGTSGGETQY
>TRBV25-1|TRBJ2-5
ATGRGETQY
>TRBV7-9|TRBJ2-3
ASSLLAGGPGDTQY
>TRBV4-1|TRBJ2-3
ASSQPDRVGDTQY
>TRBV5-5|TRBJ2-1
ASTLGGSYNEQF
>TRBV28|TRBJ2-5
ASSPISGRRDRAKTQY
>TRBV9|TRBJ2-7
ASSAGQGPTYEQY
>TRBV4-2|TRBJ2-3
ASSQGGRGTTDTQY
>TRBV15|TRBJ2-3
ATSRGLAGGQVTDTQY
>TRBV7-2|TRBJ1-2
ASSLGAYGYT
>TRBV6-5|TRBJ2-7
ASILDRDGYEQY
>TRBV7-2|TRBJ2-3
ASSLGPAGSTDTQY
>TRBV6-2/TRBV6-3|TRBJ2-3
ASSSRREGY
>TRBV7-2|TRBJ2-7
ASSQTPAGTGPSEQY
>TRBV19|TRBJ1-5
ASSIGVSNQPQH
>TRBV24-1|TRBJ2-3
ATSGAAGGSDTQY
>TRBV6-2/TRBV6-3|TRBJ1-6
ASSSVEAGGLGPLH
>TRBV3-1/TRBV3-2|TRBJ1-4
ASSQVVRGLGEKLF
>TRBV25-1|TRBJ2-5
ASTRKETQY
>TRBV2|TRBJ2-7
ASRGQGWYEQY
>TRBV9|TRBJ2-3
ASSGRLAEVSTDTQY
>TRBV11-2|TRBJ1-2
ASSLIPQGARDYGYT
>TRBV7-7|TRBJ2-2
ASSLAGAGELF
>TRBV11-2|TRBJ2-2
ASSSWRGTGELF
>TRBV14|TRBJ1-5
ASSQGETGLSNQPQH
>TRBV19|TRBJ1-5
ASKSGILPQH
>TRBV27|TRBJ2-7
ASGTSGYEQY
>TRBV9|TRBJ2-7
ASSVARGHDEQY
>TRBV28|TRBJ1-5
ASSIRDSYIGPH
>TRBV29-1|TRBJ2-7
SVNGQGTYEQY
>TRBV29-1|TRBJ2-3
SVDLGQGRTDTQY
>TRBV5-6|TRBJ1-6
ASSHLAYRDRGLVAPLH
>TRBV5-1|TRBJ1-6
ASSREGDGSPLH
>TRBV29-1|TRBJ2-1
SVGPGFYNEQF
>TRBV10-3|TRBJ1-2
AISNLGTDYGYT
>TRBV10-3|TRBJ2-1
ATTGQPNNEQF